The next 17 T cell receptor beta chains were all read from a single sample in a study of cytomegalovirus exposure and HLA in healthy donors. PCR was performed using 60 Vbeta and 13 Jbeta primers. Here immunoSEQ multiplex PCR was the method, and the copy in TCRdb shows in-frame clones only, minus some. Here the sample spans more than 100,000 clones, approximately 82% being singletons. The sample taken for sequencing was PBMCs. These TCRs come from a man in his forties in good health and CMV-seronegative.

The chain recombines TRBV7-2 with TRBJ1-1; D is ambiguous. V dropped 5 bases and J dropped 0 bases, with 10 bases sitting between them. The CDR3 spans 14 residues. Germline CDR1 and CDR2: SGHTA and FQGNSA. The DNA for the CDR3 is TGTGCCAGCAGCCCGCCAGCGATGAACACTGAAGCTTTCTTT. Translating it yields CASSPPAMNTEAFF.

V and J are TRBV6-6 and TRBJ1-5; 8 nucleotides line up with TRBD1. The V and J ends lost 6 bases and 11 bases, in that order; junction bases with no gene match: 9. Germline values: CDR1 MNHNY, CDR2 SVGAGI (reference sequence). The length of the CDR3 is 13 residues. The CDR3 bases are TGTGCCAGCAGGACGACAGGGGCGGGGACCCAGCATTTT. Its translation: CASRTTGAGTQHF.

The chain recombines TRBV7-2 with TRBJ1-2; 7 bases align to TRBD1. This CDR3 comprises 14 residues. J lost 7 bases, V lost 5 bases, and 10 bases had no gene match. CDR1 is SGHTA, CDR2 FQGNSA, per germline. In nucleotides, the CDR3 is TGTGCCAGCAGCCTGGGACAGACGGTGCGTGGCTACACCTTC. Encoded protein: CASSLGQTVRGYTF.

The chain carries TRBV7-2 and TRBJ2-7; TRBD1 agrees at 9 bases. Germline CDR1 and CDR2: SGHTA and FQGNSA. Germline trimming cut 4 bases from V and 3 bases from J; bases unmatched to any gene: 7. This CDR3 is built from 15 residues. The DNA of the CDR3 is TGTGCCAGCAGCTCGACCGGGACAGGGTACTACGAGCAGTACTTC. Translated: CASSSTGTGYYEQYF.

The CDR3 bases are TGTGCCAGCATGAACAGCCTCACCGGGGAGCTGTTTTTT. Translated, it gives CASMNSLTGELFF. The chain employs TRBV2 and TRBJ2-2; D unresolved. Trimming left V 7 bases short and J 4 bases short, with 10 bases between. CDR1 and CDR2 from the germline V gene are SNHLY and FYNNEI. The CDR3 runs 13 residues.

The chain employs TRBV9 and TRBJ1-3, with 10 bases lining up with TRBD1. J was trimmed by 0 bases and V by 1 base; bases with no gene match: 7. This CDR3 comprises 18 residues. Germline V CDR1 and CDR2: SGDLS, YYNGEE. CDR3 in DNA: TGTGCCAGCAGCGTACCACGGACAGGGGGAAACTCTGGAAACACCATATATTTT. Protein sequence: CASSVPRTGGNSGNTIYF. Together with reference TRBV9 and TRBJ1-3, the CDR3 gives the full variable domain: DSGVTQTPKHLITATGQRVTLRCSPRSGDLSVYWYQQSLDQGLQFLIQYYNGEERAKGNILERFSAQQFPDLHSELNLSSLELGDSALYFCASSVPRTGGNSGNTIYFGEGSWLTVV.

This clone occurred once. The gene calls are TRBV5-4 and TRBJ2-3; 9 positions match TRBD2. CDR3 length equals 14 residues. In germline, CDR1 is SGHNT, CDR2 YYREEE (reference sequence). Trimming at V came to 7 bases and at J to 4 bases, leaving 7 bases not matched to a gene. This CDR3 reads CASAGTSRADTQYF. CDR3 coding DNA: TGTGCCAGCGCCGGGACTAGCAGGGCAGATACGCAGTATTTT.

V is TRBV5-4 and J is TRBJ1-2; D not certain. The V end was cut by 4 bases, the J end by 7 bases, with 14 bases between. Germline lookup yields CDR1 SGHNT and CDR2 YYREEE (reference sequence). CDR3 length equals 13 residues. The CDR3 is CASSPDSIGGYTF. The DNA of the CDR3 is TGTGCCAGCAGCCCAGATTCAATTGGTGGCTACACCTTC.

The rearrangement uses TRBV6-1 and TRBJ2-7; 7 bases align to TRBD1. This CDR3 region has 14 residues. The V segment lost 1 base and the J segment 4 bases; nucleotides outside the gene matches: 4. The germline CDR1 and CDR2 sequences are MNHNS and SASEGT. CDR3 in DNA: TGTGCCAGCAGTGAAGAACAGGGGTGGTACGAGCAGTACTTC. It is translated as CASSEEQGWYEQYF.

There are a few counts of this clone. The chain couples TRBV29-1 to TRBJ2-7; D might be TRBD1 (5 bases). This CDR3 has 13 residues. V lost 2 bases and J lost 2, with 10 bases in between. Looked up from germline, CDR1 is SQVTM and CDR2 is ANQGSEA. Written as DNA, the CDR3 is TGCAGCGTTGAATTTGACAGAGCCTACGAGCAGTACTTC. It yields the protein CSVEFDRAYEQYF.

The CDR3: CASSHGGDYEQYF. The CDR3, as DNA: TGTGCCAGCAGCCACGGGGGGGACTACGAGCAGTACTTC. The chain carries TRBV5-8 and TRBJ2-7, with TRBD2 identical over 8 bases. The V and J ends lost 4 bases and 3 bases, in that order; junction bases with no gene match: 3. The CDR3 loop spans 13 amino acids. Germline V gives CDR1 SGHTS, CDR2 YDEGEE. The entire variable domain, with the rest obtained from reference TRBV5-8 and TRBJ2-7, is as follows: EAGVTQSPTHLIKTRGQQATLRCSPISGHTSVYWYQQALGLGLQFLLWYDEGEERNRGNFPPRFSGRQFPNYSSELNVNALELEDSALYLCASSHGGDYEQYFGPGTRLTVT.

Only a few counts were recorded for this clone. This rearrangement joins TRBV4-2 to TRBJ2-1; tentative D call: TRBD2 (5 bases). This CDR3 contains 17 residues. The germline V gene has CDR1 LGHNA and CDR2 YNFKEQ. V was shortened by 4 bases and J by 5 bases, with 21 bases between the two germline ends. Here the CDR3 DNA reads TGTGCCAGCAGCCGAACTTTGAGGGCTAAGTTCGACAATGAGCAGTTCTTC. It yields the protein CASSRTLRAKFDNEQFF.

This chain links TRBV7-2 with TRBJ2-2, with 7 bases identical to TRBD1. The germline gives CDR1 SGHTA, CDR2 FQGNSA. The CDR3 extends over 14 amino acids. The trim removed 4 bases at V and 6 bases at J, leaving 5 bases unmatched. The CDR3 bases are TGTGCCAGCAGCTACGGGACAGCGGCCGGGGAGCTGTTTTTT. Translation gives CASSYGTAAGELFF.

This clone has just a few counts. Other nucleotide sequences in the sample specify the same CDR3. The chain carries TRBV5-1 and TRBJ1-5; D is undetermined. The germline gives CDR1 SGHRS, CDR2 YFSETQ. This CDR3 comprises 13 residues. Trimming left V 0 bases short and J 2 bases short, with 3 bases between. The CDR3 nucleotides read TGCGCCAGCAGCTTGGCAGGCAATCAGCCCCAGCATTTT. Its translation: CASSLAGNQPQHF.

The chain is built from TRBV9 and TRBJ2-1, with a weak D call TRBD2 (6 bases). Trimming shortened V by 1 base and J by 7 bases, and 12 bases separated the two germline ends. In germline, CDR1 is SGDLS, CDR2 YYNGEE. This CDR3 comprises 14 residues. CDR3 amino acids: CASSVSGEANEQFF. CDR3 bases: TGTGCCAGCAGCGTAAGTGGGGAGGCGAATGAGCAGTTCTTC. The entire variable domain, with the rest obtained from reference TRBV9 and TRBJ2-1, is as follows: DSGVTQTPKHLITATGQRVTLRCSPRSGDLSVYWYQQSLDQGLQFLIQYYNGEERAKGNILERFSAQQFPDLHSELNLSSLELGDSALYFCASSVSGEANEQFFGPGTRLTVL.

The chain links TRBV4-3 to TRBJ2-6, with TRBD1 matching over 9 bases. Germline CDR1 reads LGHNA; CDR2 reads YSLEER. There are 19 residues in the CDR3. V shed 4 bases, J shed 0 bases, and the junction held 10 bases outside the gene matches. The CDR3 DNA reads TGCGCCAGCAGCCCCCAGCCGGGACAGGGATACTCTGGGGCCAACGTCCTGACTTTC. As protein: CASSPQPGQGYSGANVLTF.

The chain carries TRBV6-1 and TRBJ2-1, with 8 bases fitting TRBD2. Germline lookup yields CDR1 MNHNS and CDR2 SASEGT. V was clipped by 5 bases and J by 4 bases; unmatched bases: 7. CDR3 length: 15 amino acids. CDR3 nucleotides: TGTGCCAGCAGTTCCGGGACTAGTACGTACAATGAGCAGTTCTTC. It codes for CASSSGTSTYNEQFF.